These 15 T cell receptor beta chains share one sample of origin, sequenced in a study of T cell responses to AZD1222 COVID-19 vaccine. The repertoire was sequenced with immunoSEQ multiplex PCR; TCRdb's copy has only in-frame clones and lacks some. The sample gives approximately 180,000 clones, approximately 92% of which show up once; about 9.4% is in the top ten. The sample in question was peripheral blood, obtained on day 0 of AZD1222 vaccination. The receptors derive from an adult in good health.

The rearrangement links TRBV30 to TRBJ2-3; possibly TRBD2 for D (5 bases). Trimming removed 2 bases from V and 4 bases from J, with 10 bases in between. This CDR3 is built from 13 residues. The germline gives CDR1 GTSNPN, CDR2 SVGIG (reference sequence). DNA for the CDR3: TGTGCCTGGAGTTTACTAGGACCAGATACGCAGTATTTT. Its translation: CAWSLLGPDTQYF.

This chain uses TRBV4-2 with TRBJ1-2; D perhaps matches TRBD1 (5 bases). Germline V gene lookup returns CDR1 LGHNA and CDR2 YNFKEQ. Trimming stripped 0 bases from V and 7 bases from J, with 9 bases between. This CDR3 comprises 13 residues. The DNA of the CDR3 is TGTGCCAGCAGCCAAGACAGGGAAGGTGGCTACACCTTC. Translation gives CASSQDREGGYTF.

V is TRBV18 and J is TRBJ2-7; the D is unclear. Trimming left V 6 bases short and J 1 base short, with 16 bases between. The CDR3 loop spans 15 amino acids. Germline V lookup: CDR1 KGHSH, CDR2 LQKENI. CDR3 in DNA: TGTGCCAGCTCCCCTACACCCCAGGTTTCCTACGAGCAGTACTTC. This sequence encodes CASSPTPQVSYEQYF.

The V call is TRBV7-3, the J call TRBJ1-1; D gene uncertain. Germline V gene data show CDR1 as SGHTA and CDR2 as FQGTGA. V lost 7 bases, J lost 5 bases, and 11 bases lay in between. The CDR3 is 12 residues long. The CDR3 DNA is TGTGCCAGCATCTCACGGATTACTGAAGCTTTCTTT. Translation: CASISRITEAFF.

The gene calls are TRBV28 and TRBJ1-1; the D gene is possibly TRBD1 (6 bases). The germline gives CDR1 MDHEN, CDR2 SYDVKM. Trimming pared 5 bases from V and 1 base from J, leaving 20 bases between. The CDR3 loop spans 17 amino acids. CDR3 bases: TGTGCCAGCAGTCCCCTTCGGGACACCCGCAAGAACACTGAAGCTTTCTTT. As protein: CASSPLRDTRKNTEAFF.

The chain's CDR3 is CASSQVRDQPQHF. For the CDR3, the DNA is TGCGCCAGCAGCCAAGTCAGGGATCAGCCCCAGCATTTT. The rearrangement links TRBV4-1 to TRBJ1-5; possible D gene TRBD1, 5 bases. V lost 1 base to trimming and J lost 5 bases, with 6 bases between them. This CDR3 has 13 residues. Germline V gene data show CDR1 as MGHRA and CDR2 as YSYEKL.

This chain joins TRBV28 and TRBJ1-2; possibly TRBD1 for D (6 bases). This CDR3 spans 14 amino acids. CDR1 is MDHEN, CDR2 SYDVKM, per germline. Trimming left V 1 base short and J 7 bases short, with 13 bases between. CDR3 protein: CASSLSTRGLGYTF. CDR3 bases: TGTGCCAGCAGTTTATCAACCCGGGGGCTTGGCTACACCTTC.

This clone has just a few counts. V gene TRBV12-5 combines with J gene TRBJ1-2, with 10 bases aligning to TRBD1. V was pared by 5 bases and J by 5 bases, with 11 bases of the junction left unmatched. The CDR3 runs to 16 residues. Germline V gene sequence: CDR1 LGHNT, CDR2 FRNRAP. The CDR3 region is CASGPRQGADYYGYTF. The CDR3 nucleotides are TGTGCTAGTGGTCCGCGACAGGGGGCCGATTATTATGGCTACACCTTC.

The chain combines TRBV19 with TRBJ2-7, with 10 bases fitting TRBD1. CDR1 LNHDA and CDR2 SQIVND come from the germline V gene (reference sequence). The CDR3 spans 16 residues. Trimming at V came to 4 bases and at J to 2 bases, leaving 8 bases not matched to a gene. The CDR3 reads CASSTPPGQGTYEQYF. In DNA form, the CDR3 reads TGTGCCAGTAGTACGCCGCCGGGACAGGGGACCTACGAGCAGTACTTC.

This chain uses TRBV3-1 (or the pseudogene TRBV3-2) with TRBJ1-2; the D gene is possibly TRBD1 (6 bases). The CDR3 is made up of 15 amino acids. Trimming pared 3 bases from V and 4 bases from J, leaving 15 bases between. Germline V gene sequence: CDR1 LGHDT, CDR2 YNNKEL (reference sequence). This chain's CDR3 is CASSHTRQAFYGYTF. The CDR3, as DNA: TGTGCCAGCAGCCATACTAGACAGGCCTTCTATGGCTACACCTTC.

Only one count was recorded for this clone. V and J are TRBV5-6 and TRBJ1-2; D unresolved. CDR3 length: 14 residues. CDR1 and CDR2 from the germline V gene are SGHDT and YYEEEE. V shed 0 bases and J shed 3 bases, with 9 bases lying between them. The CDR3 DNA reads TGTGCCAGCAGCTTGGTTGGAGGGTACTATGGCTACACCTTC. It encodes CASSLVGGYYGYTF. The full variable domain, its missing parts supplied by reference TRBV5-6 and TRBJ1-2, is DAGVTQSPTHLIKTRGQQVTLRCSPKSGHDTVSWYQQALGQGPQFIFQYYEEEERQRGNFPDRFSGHQFPNYSSELNVNALLLGDSALYLCASSLVGGYYGYTFGSGTRLTVV.

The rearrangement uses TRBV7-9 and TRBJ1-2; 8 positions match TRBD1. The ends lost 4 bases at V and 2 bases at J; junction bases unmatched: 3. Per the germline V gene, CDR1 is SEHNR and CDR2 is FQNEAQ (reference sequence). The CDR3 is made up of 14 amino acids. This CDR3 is CASSSWDRNYGYTF. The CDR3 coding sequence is TGTGCCAGCAGCTCATGGGACAGGAACTATGGCTACACCTTC.

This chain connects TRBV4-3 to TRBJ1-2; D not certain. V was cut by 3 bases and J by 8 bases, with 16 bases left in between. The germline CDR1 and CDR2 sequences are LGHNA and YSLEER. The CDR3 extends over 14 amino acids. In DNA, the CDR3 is TGCGCCAGCAGCCAGGAGCGGCAGGTCGGGGGCTACACCTTC. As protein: CASSQERQVGGYTF.

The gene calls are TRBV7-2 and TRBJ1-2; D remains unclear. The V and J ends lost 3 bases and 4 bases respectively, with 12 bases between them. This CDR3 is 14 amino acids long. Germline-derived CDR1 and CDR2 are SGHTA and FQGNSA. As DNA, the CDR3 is TGTGCCAGCAGCTTCCCCCCCCGGCGCTATGGCTACACCTTC. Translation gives CASSFPPRRYGYTF.

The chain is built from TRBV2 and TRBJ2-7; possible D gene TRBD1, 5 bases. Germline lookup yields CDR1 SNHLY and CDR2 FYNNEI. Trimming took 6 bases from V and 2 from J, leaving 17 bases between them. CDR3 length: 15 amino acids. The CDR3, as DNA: TGTGCCAGCAGCGCGGACATGTTAACGGCCTACGAGCAGTACTTC. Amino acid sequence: CASSADMLTAYEQYF. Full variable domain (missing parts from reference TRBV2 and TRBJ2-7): EPEVTQTPSHQVTQMGQEVILRCVPISNHLYFYWYRQILGQKVEFLVSFYNNEISEKSEIFDDQFSVERPDGSNFTLKIRSTKLEDSAMYFCASSADMLTAYEQYFGPGTRLTVT.